This TCR beta chain is from a study of T cells in Graves' hyperthyroidism and ophthalmopathy. This clonotype was recorded a few times. The antigen is undetermined. Diagnosing involved the use of clinical symptoms, serum thyroxine and TRAb, thyroid ultrasound and orbital computed tomography. Amplification of TCR beta CDR3 regions was performed using RNA transcripts as template. The study used the HTBI primer set for a first-round RT-PCR of the TCR CDR3. TCRdb re-called the multiplex PCR reads with MiXCR, one entry per CDR3 protein. The sample includes more than 500,000 distinct CDR3 sequences, over 35% seen only once; the top ten take 44%. Study-wide results and limits: Ophthalmopathy onset followed model prediction by a median about six months.

The V gene's germline CDR1 is SQVTM and CDR2 ANQGSEA. This CDR3 spans 10 amino acids. Sequenced material: peripheral blood or thyroid tissue (not recorded which). This TCR came from an adult woman with Graves' disease, either hyperthyroidism or ophthalmopathy (not recorded which). The J gene is TRBJ2-7, the V gene TRBV29-1, with D hard to call. The J call is uncertain, as TRBJ2-1 better fits the DNA end. The CDR3 DNA follows: TGCAGCGTCGTTTTCTATGAGCAGTTCTTC. It specifies CSVVFYEQFF.